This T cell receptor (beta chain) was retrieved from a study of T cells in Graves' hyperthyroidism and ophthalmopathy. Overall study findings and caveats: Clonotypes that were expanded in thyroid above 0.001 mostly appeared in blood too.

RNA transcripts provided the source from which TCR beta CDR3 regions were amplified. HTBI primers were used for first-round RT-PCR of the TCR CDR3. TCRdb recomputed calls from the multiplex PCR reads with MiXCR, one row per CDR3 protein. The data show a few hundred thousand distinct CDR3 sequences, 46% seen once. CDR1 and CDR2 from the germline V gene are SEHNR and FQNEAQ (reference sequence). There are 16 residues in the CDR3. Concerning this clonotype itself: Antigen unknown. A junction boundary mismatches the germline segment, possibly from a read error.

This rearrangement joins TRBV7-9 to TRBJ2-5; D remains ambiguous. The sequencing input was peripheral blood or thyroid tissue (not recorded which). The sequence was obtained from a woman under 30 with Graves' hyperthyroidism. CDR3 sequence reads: CASSLRLDKDQETQYF. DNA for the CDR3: TGTGCCAGCAGCCTCCGACTCGACAAGGACCAGGAGACCCAGTACTTC.